The 8 T cell receptor beta chains in this list originate from one sample, sequenced in a study of T cells in Graves' hyperthyroidism and ophthalmopathy. TCR beta CDR3 sequences were amplified from RNA transcripts. HTBI primers were the set used in a first-round RT-PCR of the TCR CDR3. TCRdb used MiXCR to reprocess the multiplex PCR reads, holding one entry per CDR3 protein. The repertoire consists of hundreds of thousands of distinct CDR3 sequences, with over 12% occurring once and the leading ten covering approximately 19%. What was sequenced was blood. The origin of the receptors is a woman in her sixties with Graves' ophthalmopathy.

There are a few counts of this clonotype. The J gene is TRBJ2-1, the V gene TRBV24-1, with D maybe TRBD2 (5 bases). Germline CDR1 KGHDR, CDR2 SFDVKD. V lost 3 bases, J lost 6 bases, and 14 bases lay in between. This CDR3 has 15 amino acids. The CDR3: CATSDPGSIGNEQFF. Here the CDR3 DNA reads TGTGCCACCAGTGATCCGGGATCTATTGGCAATGAGCAGTTCTTC.

This clonotype was recorded at least ten times. The chain carries TRBV11-2 and TRBJ2-1; possible D gene TRBD1, 5 bases. The V gene lost 5 bases and the J gene lost 2 bases, with 16 bases spanning the gap. In germline, CDR1 is SGHAT, CDR2 FQNNGV. The CDR3 has 16 amino acids. CDR3 nucleotides: TGTGCCAGCAGCCACGGCGTACAGGTAACCTACAATGAGCAGTTCTTC. As protein: CASSHGVQVTYNEQFF.

This clonotype was observed many times. J is TRBJ2-2 and V is TRBV20-1, with D unclear. The V gene's germline CDR1 is DFQATT and CDR2 SNEGSKA (reference sequence). Trimming took off 4 bases at V and 0 bases at J, with 9 bases between the two ends. The length of the CDR3 is 14 residues. The CDR3 coding sequence is TGCAGTGCTACCCCTCTTTCGAACACCGGGGAGCTGTTTTTT. It codes for CSATPLSNTGELFF.

The chain combines TRBV5-6 with TRBJ2-1; D is possibly TRBD2 (5 bases). Trimming took off 1 base at V and 10 bases at J, with 24 bases between the two ends. The CDR3 runs to 17 residues. Looked up from germline, CDR1 is SGHDT and CDR2 is YYEEEE. CDR3 loop: CASSLSIRGIGSWEQFF. CDR3 sequence (DNA): TGTGCCAGCAGCTTGTCAATTCGGGGAATAGGGTCGTGGGAGCAGTTCTTC.

Ten or more counts support this clonotype. V is TRBV4-2 and J is TRBJ2-1; 8 bases align to TRBD2. Trimming removed 6 bases from V and 6 bases from J; junction bases left unmatched: 10. The CDR3 sequence is 15 residues long. CDR1 and CDR2 from the germline V gene are LGHNA and YNFKEQ. CDR3 residues: CASSPPGLGGNEQFF. The DNA of the CDR3 is TGTGCCAGCAGTCCCCCGGGACTAGGCGGCAATGAGCAGTTCTTC.

The sample holds many counts of this clonotype. V gene TRBV28 combines with J gene TRBJ2-4, with D uncertain. Trimming shortened V by 5 bases and J by 0 bases, and 11 bases separated the two germline ends. The CDR3 runs to 15 residues. The V gene's germline CDR1 is MDHEN and CDR2 SYDVKM. The DNA of the CDR3 is TGTGCCAGCAGTCCCTACAAGCAAGCCAAAAACATTCAGTACTTC. It translates to CASSPYKQAKNIQYF. Using reference TRBV28 and TRBJ2-4 for the parts outside the CDR3, the full variable domain is DVKVTQSSRYLVKRTGEKVFLECVQDMDHENMFWYRQDPGLGLRLIYFSYDVKMKEKGDIPEGYSVSREKKERFSLILESASTNQTSMYLCASSPYKQAKNIQYFGAGTRLSVL.

This clonotype turned up a few times. The gene calls are TRBV27 and TRBJ2-6, with 12 bases matching TRBD1. This CDR3 region has 17 residues. V lost 5 bases to trimming and J lost 4 bases; unmatched junction nucleotides: 6. Germline loops: CDR1 MNHEY, CDR2 SMNVEV (reference sequence). The CDR3 DNA reads TGTGCCAGCAGTGGGGGACAGGGGGCCTGGGGGGCCAACGTCCTGACTTTC. Its protein is CASSGGQGAWGANVLTF. Looking up the rest from reference TRBV27 and TRBJ2-6 gives the full variable domain: EAQVTQNPRYLITVTGKKLTVTCSQNMNHEYMSWYRQDPGLGLRQIYYSMNVEVTDKGDVPEGYKVSRKEKRNFPLILESPSPNQTSLYFCASSGGQGAWGANVLTFGAGSRLTVL.

This clonotype was found a few times. This CDR3 is missing its conserved last phenylalanine or tryptophan, likely due to a read error. The chain recombines TRBV4-1 with TRBJ2-3, with a weak D call TRBD2 (6 bases). This CDR3 spans 14 amino acids. Germline CDR1 MGHRA, CDR2 YSYEKL. The V gene lost 4 bases and the J gene lost 3 bases, with 11 bases spanning the gap. CDR3 bases: TGCGCCAGCAGCCGGGACTCGCGAACAGATACGCAGTATTCT. This sequence encodes CASSRDSRTDTQYS.